The clone carrying this T cell receptor (beta chain) showed up many times. Its target is not known. Within the sample, other DNA sequences also encode this same CDR3. Generated by immunoSEQ multiplex PCR, the TCRdb table keeps only in-frame clones and is missing some. The table shows around 300,000 clones, with about 89% occurring only once. This specimen belongs to a study of Ad26.COV2.S vaccination and SARS-CoV-2 variants. Turning to the study itself: In the study, Ad26.COV2.S was injected intramuscularly once, or twice 56 days apart. Broader study findings: Vaccinated individuals (as opposed to placebo recipients) had higher spike-specific TCR breadth.

As to treatment: over 15 received Ad26.COV2.S at low or high dose, single or two shots; several received placebo; per-sample allocation not given. Samples were taken on day 63 after the first vaccine or placebo injection. Germline V gene sequence: CDR1 SNHLY, CDR2 FYNNEI. The CDR3 spans 12 residues. Deletions cut 4 bases from V and 7 bases from J, with 5 bases between. This clonotype was sampled from a person between 18 and 65 years old who received the Ad26.COV2.S COVID-19 vaccine or a placebo. The specimen comprised peripheral blood, sampled in a trial of Ad26.COV2.S vaccine versus placebo. The rearrangement joins TRBV2 to TRBJ1-6; D uncertain. The DNA for the CDR3 is TGTGCCAGCAGTGGGGGAAATTCACCCCTCCACTTT. This sequence encodes CASSGGNSPLHF.